These 24 T cell receptor beta chains were all obtained from the same sample, sequenced in a study of neurological immune-mediated disorders. One entry per CDR3 protein results from TCRdb running MiXCR on the 5' RACE reads. The sample has 60,000 or so distinct CDR3 sequences, around 10% seen once. The specimen was PBMCs. The receptors come from a man between 60 and 75 years old in good health.

This clonotype showed up many times. The rearrangement joins TRBV7-2 to TRBJ1-3; no clear D. The CDR3 runs to 13 residues. Germline V lookup: CDR1 SGHTA, CDR2 FQGNSA. V shed 5 bases and J shed 0 bases, with 5 bases lying between them. CDR3 DNA sequence: TGTGCCAGCAGCCTGGTCTCTGGAAACACCATATATTTT. As protein: CASSLVSGNTIYF. Using reference TRBV7-2 and TRBJ1-3 for the parts outside the CDR3, the full variable domain is GAGVSQSPSNKVTEKGKDVELRCDPISGHTALYWYRQSLGQGLEFLIYFQGNSAPDKSGLPSDRFSAERTGGSVSTLTIQRTQQEDSAVYLCASSLVSGNTIYFGEGSWLTVV.

This clonotype was counted at least ten times. The genes are TRBV20-1 and TRBJ1-5, with D possibly being TRBD1 (5 bases). The CDR3 is made up of 14 amino acids. Germline loops: CDR1 DFQATT, CDR2 SNEGSKA (reference sequence). V was pared by 6 bases and J by 5 bases, with 17 bases between. The DNA for the CDR3 is TGCAGTGCCACCCGGGGGGGATTTGATCAGCCCCAGCATTTT. This gives the protein CSATRGGFDQPQHF.

The chain combines TRBV20-1 with TRBJ2-1; 12 bases fit TRBD2. The CDR3 runs to 14 residues. The V gene's germline CDR1 is DFQATT and CDR2 SNEGSKA (reference sequence). Unmatched junction bases numbered 6, after V lost 4 bases and J lost 8 bases. In nucleotides, the CDR3 is TGCAGTGCTAAGACTAGCGGGGGTGTGCATGAGCAGTTCTTC. It is translated as CSAKTSGGVHEQFF.

The CDR3 reads CASSLFAENTEAFF. The CDR3 DNA follows: TGTGCCAGCAGTTTATTCGCGGAGAACACTGAAGCTTTCTTT. The J gene is TRBJ1-1, the V gene TRBV28; D ambiguous. The CDR3 sequence is 14 residues long. From germline, CDR1 is MDHEN and CDR2 SYDVKM. Trimming stripped 1 base from V and 1 base from J, with 7 bases between.

The sample holds many counts of this clonotype. The V and J genes are TRBV12-3 or TRBV12-4 and TRBJ1-4; D call uncertain. This CDR3 comprises 14 residues. With 3 bases removed from V and 0 bases from J, the gap between germline ends came to 5 bases. Here the CDR3 reads CASSLQSTNEKLFF. CDR3 sequence (DNA): TGTGCCAGCAGTTTGCAGTCAACTAATGAAAAACTGTTTTTT.

This clonotype was seen many times. CDR3 loop: CASITGTGANVLTF. The CDR3 DNA follows: TGTGCCAGCATAACAGGGACTGGGGCCAACGTCCTGACTTTC. The chain uses TRBV5-6 and TRBJ2-6; possibly TRBD1 for D (6 bases). Trimming took 6 bases from V and 2 from J, leaving 9 bases between them. The CDR3 has 14 residues. Germline values: CDR1 SGHDT, CDR2 YYEEEE. Using reference TRBV5-6 and TRBJ2-6 for the parts outside the CDR3, the full variable domain is DAGVTQSPTHLIKTRGQQVTLRCSPKSGHDTVSWYQQALGQGPQFIFQYYEEEERQRGNFPDRFSGHQFPNYSSELNVNALLLGDSALYLCASITGTGANVLTFGAGSRLTVL.

This clonotype was seen at least ten times. The chain links TRBV6-6 to TRBJ2-5; D remains ambiguous. Germline V gene data show CDR1 as MNHNY and CDR2 as SVGAGI (reference sequence). CDR3 length: 11 residues. The V gene lost 6 bases and the J gene lost 2 bases, with 4 bases spanning the gap. CDR3 DNA: TGTGCCAGCAGAACTCAAGAGACCCAGTACTTC. It is translated as CASRTQETQYF.

This clonotype was observed many times. The chain uses TRBV6-2 or TRBV6-3 and TRBJ2-7, with D possibly being TRBD2 (8 bases). This CDR3 contains 18 residues. The V gene lost 6 bases and the J gene lost 0 bases, with 24 bases spanning the gap. Germline CDR1 and CDR2: MNHEY and SVGEGT. The CDR3: CASSSGGQYRHDSYEQYF. CDR3 coding DNA: TGTGCCAGCAGCAGCGGGGGACAGTACAGACACGACTCCTACGAGCAGTACTTC.

This clonotype was detected ten times or more. The genes are TRBV7-6 and TRBJ1-5, with TRBD1 matching 8 bases. This CDR3 is built from 14 residues. Germline lookup yields CDR1 SGHVS and CDR2 FNYEAQ. V lost 5 bases and J lost 6; bases outside the gene matches: 6. CDR3 sequence: CASSEDRDAQPQHF. The CDR3 DNA sequence: TGTGCCAGCAGCGAGGACAGGGACGCTCAGCCCCAGCATTTT.

This clonotype was detected ten times or more. The chain combines TRBV5-6 with TRBJ2-2, with D possibly being TRBD2 (5 bases). Germline V gene data show CDR1 as SGHDT and CDR2 as YYEEEE. CDR3 length: 15 residues. Trimming left V 1 base short and J 5 bases short, with 12 bases between. CDR3 protein: CASSLLGVGTGELFF. The CDR3 DNA reads TGTGCCAGCAGCTTGCTCGGGGTTGGGACCGGGGAGCTGTTTTTT.

As to this clonotype: This is likely a read error, given that the CDR3 carries no conserved phenylalanine or tryptophan at its end. CDR3 amino acids: CDSSYRQGPTDTQYS. CDR3 DNA sequence: TGCGACAGCAGCTATAGACAGGGGCCCACAGATACGCAGTATTCT. V usage is TRBV5-1 and J usage is TRBJ2-3; 8 bases are shared with TRBD1. CDR1 is SGHRS, CDR2 YFSETQ, per germline. This CDR3 region has 15 residues.

This clonotype was recorded at least ten times. The V and J genes are TRBV29-1 and TRBJ2-7, with 11 bases fitting TRBD2. Germline V gene data show CDR1 as SQVTM and CDR2 as ANQGSEA. V dropped 3 bases and J dropped 5; count of bases not matched to a gene: 6. CDR3 length equals 14 residues. CDR3 sequence: CSVEATSGGDEQYF. Here the CDR3 DNA reads TGCAGCGTTGAGGCTACTAGCGGGGGAGACGAGCAGTACTTC.

This clonotype showed up many times. The CDR3 region has the DNA TGTGCCAGCATTGAGGGGGCGAACACTGAAGCTTTCTTT. It specifies CASIEGANTEAFF. V is TRBV12-3 or TRBV12-4 and J is TRBJ1-1; 7 bases match TRBD1. V was clipped by 7 bases and J by 1 base; unmatched bases: 3. The CDR3 runs 13 residues.

Many counts were recorded for this clonotype. The J gene is TRBJ2-3, the V gene TRBV6-2 or TRBV6-3; D is unresolved. The CDR3 covers 13 residues. Germline V lookup: CDR1 MNHEY, CDR2 SVGEGT. V was pared by 8 bases and J by 4 bases, with 13 bases between. For the CDR3, the DNA is TGTGCCAGCGGGGAAAGTTTCGCAGATACGCAGTATTTT. Protein sequence: CASGESFADTQYF.

This clonotype was detected many times. This chain joins TRBV7-2 and TRBJ2-5, with 9 nucleotides matching TRBD1. The CDR3 has 14 amino acids. From germline, CDR1 is SGHTA and CDR2 FQGNSA. With 5 bases clipped from V and 4 bases from J, the junction kept 5 bases outside the gene matches. The CDR3 sequence: CASSIQGARETQYF. CDR3 nucleotide sequence: TGTGCCAGCAGCATACAGGGGGCGCGAGAGACCCAGTACTTC.

Comment on this clonotype: The junction departs from the called germline gene at one end, perhaps through a read error. This chain uses TRBV12-3 or TRBV12-4 with TRBJ1-1; no reliable D call. The CDR3 is 14 residues long. The chain's CDR3 is CASSSPTPHTEALF. As DNA, the CDR3 is TGTGCCAGCAGTTCTCCTACACCTCACACTGAAGCTTTATTT.

This clonotype was seen repeatedly, ten times or more. The chain is built from TRBV6-6 and TRBJ2-1; D might be TRBD2 (5 bases). V lost 8 bases and J 2 bases, leaving 13 bases between the germline ends. This CDR3 has 14 amino acids. Germline V CDR1 and CDR2: MNHNY, SVGAGI (reference sequence). The CDR3 coding sequence is TGTGCCAGCCGGAGGATAGAGGCCTACAATGAGCAGTTCTTC. This codes for CASRRIEAYNEQFF.

The rearrangement joins TRBV20-1 to TRBJ2-1, with 7 bases fitting TRBD2. The germline V gene has CDR1 DFQATT and CDR2 SNEGSKA (reference sequence). This CDR3 has 12 amino acids. Here the CDR3 reads CSTWGGYNEQFF. The DNA of the CDR3 is TGCAGCACCTGGGGGGGGTACAATGAGCAGTTCTTC.

This clonotype was counted ten times or more. The rearrangement uses TRBV4-3 and TRBJ1-2, with a possible D match to TRBD1 (5 bases). CDR1 and CDR2 from the germline V gene are LGHNA and YSLEER. The CDR3 runs 14 residues. V lost 1 base, J lost 1 base, and 7 bases lay in between. The CDR3 bases are TGCGCCAGCAGCCAAGCCCAGGGTAACTATGGCTACACCTTC. This codes for CASSQAQGNYGYTF.

This clonotype showed up many times. The rearrangement joins TRBV7-2 to TRBJ2-1, with D hard to call. The CDR3 is 14 residues long. Germline V lookup: CDR1 SGHTA, CDR2 FQGNSA. Deletions cut 5 bases from V and 6 bases from J, with 14 bases between. CDR3 nucleotides: TGTGCCAGCAGCCGCAGCGTCCAGGTCAATGAGCAGTTCTTC. This gives the protein CASSRSVQVNEQFF.

This clonotype was picked up many times. This chain uses TRBV11-2 with TRBJ1-1, with TRBD1 identical over 8 bases. The ends lost 4 bases at V and 2 bases at J; junction bases unmatched: 6. CDR3 size: 15 residues. Germline V CDR1 and CDR2: SGHAT, FQNNGV. In DNA form, the CDR3 reads TGTGCCAGCAGCTCGGACAGGGTGGCCAACACTGAAGCTTTCTTT. It codes for CASSSDRVANTEAFF.

This clonotype was seen at least ten times. The genes are TRBV20-1 and TRBJ2-4; D might be TRBD1 or TRBD2, each matching 5 bases. The CDR3 length is 15 residues. Germline loops: CDR1 DFQATT, CDR2 SNEGSKA (reference sequence). V dropped 6 bases and J dropped 1 base, with 16 bases sitting between them. The CDR3 region is CSATNWGTAKNIQYF. Written as DNA, the CDR3 is TGCAGTGCAACCAACTGGGGGACCGCCAAAAACATTCAGTACTTC.

This clonotype was seen repeatedly, ten times or more. This sequence joins TRBV6-6 and TRBJ2-6; no definite D call. CDR3 length equals 14 residues. The germline CDR1 and CDR2 sequences are MNHNY and SVGAGI (reference sequence). V dropped 6 bases and J dropped 2 bases, with 8 bases sitting between them. The CDR3 sequence is CASSPAPGANVLTF. Written as DNA, the CDR3 is TGTGCCAGCAGCCCCGCCCCTGGGGCCAACGTCCTGACTTTC.

This clonotype was recorded at least ten times. This chain links TRBV4-3 with TRBJ1-1; D is uncertain. The CDR3 runs 15 residues. The V end was cut by 0 bases, the J end by 6 bases, with 14 bases between. Germline CDR1 reads LGHNA; CDR2 reads YSLEER. The chain's CDR3 is CASSQDPTGKAEAFF. The CDR3 region has the DNA TGCGCCAGCAGCCAAGATCCGACGGGGAAGGCTGAAGCTTTCTTT.